A single sample is the source of the 27 T cell receptor beta chains below, sequenced in a study of blood T cells in healthy people across ages. With a J-beta primer mix and a sample-barcoded 5' primer, a second PCR ran about 6 to 11 cycles. MiXCR, run by TCRdb on the 5' RACE reads, gives a single entry per CDR3 protein. The sample gives hundreds of thousands of distinct CDR3 sequences, 45% to 50% of which show up once; roughly 34% is in the top ten. The sequencing sample was made of blood. The receptor set was obtained from a woman aged 55-69 years in good health.

This chain connects TRBV6-1 to TRBJ2-5; no definite D call. The DNA end is more similar to TRBJ2-7, so the J call may be wrong. The CDR3 spans 10 residues. Germline CDR1 MNHNS, CDR2 SASEGT. In nucleotides, the CDR3 is TGTGCCAGCAAAGGGTACGAGCAGTACTTC. It codes for CASKGYEQYF.

The chain couples TRBV5-1 to TRBJ1-5; D possibly corresponds to TRBD1 (6 bases). Trimming removed 5 bases from V and 0 bases from J, with 12 bases in between. Looked up from germline, CDR1 is SGHRS and CDR2 is YFSETQ. The length of the CDR3 is 15 residues. The CDR3 here is CASRNGTHSNQPQHF. The CDR3 bases are TGCGCCAGCAGAAACGGGACACATAGCAATCAGCCCCAGCATTTT.

Of note for this clonotype: At one of its ends the junction is not consistent with the germline gene, which may arise from a read error. The chain has TRBV7-3 and TRBJ2-1; 10 nucleotides align to TRBD2. Germline CDR1 and CDR2: SGHTA and FQGTGA. The CDR3 extends over 16 amino acids. This chain's CDR3 is CASSPTTSGFYKEQFF. In nucleotides, the CDR3 is TGTGCCAGCAGCCCGACGACTAGCGGGTTTTACAAGGAGCAGTTCTTC.

This chain connects TRBV7-9 to TRBJ1-3, with no clear D. Germline values: CDR1 SEHNR, CDR2 FQNEAQ (reference sequence). The V and J ends lost 9 bases and 0 bases respectively, with 18 bases between them. The length of the CDR3 is 16 residues. CDR3 nucleotides: TGTGCCAGTGGTTTGTGGGCGTACAGCTCTGGAAACACCATATATTTT. It codes for CASGLWAYSSGNTIYF.

This chain links TRBV12-5 with TRBJ2-1, with TRBD1 matching 7 bases. The CDR3 spans 12 residues. Per germline, CDR1 LGHNT and CDR2 FRNRAP. Germline trimming cut 4 bases from V and 11 bases from J; bases unmatched to any gene: 5. The chain's CDR3 is CASGYLGGQQFF. In nucleotides, the CDR3 is TGTGCTAGTGGTTACCTAGGGGGCCAGCAGTTCTTC.

About this clonotype itself: Its ends do not fully match the called genes, so a read error is possible. The chain is built from TRBV29-1 and TRBJ1-1; tentatively, D is TRBD1 (5 bases). Germline V gene data show CDR1 as SQVTM and CDR2 as ANQGSEA. The CDR3 sequence is 13 residues long. The CDR3 reads CNVDRLFSGEAFF. The DNA for the CDR3 is TGCAACGTTGACAGACTTTTTTCGGGTGAAGCTTTCTTT.

The V gene is TRBV7-2, the J gene TRBJ2-7; D might be TRBD2 (6 bases). The length of the CDR3 is 14 residues. Germline CDR1 and CDR2: SGHTA and FQGNSA. Trimming took 7 bases from V and 5 from J, leaving 18 bases between them. The DNA for the CDR3 is TGTGCCAGCACCCTGGGGGGTGCGGCAAACGAGCAGTACTTC. This gives the protein CASTLGGAANEQYF.

The chain uses TRBV28 and TRBJ1-1; 7 nucleotides align to TRBD1. Germline V gene data show CDR1 as MDHEN and CDR2 as SYDVKM. This CDR3 region has 15 residues. With 5 bases clipped from V and 2 bases from J, the junction kept 8 bases outside the gene matches. CDR3 residues: CASSPRGTVNTEAFF. The CDR3 nucleotides are TGTGCCAGCAGTCCCCGCGGGACAGTTAACACTGAAGCTTTCTTT.

This chain links TRBV6-1 with TRBJ2-5; D not resolved. The DNA end is more similar to TRBJ2-7, so the J call may be wrong. CDR3 length equals 12 residues. CDR1 is MNHNS, CDR2 SASEGT, per germline. CDR3 loop: CASRDLWNEQYF. The CDR3 DNA reads as TGTGCCAGCAGGGATCTGTGGAACGAGCAGTACTTC.

The V gene is TRBV27, the J gene TRBJ2-6; the D is unclear. Trimming took 2 bases from V and 0 from J, leaving 8 bases between them. CDR1 is MNHEY and CDR2 is SMNVEV in the germline V gene (reference sequence). This CDR3 contains 16 residues. In DNA, the CDR3 is TGTGCCAGCAGTTTACGGTGGGGCTCTGGGGCCAACGTCCTGACTTTC. Protein: CASSLRWGSGANVLTF.

Worth noting for this clonotype: The germline gene is not matched at one end of the junction; a read error may be the cause. The rearrangement links TRBV20-1 to TRBJ1-2, with unresolved D. The CDR3 runs 11 residues. Germline lookup yields CDR1 DFQATT and CDR2 SNEGSKA (reference sequence). CDR3 region: CNARAADGYTF. The CDR3 nucleotides are TGCAATGCTAGAGCAGCGGATGGCTACACCTTC.

The genes are TRBV9 and TRBJ2-3; 8 bases agree with TRBD2. Per germline, CDR1 SGDLS and CDR2 YYNGEE. The V and J ends lost 0 bases and 2 bases, in that order; junction bases with no gene match: 5. CDR3 length equals 16 residues. Here the CDR3 reads CASSVELAANTDTQYF. Written as DNA, the CDR3 is TGTGCCAGCAGCGTAGAACTAGCGGCTAACACAGATACGCAGTATTTT.

CDR3 amino acids: CASSTGTGLPEAFF. CDR3 sequence (DNA): TGCGCCAGCAGCACCGGGACAGGGCTGCCTGAAGCTTTCTTT. This chain joins TRBV5-1 and TRBJ1-1, with 9 bases matching TRBD1. Germline V gives CDR1 SGHRS, CDR2 YFSETQ. This CDR3 comprises 14 residues. V lost 4 bases, J lost 6 bases, and 7 bases stayed unmatched.

This clonotype appeared many times. The J gene is TRBJ1-2, the V gene TRBV20-1; no reliable D call. The V end lost 3 bases, the J end lost 7 bases, and 9 bases lay between the germline ends. Germline values: CDR1 DFQATT, CDR2 SNEGSKA (reference sequence). The CDR3 extends over 11 amino acids. CDR3 in DNA: TGCAGTGCTAGTAGGGTGGCTGGCTACACCTTC. Amino acid sequence: CSASRVAGYTF.

This clonotype appeared a few times. The gene calls are TRBV9 and TRBJ2-1; perhaps TRBD2 as D (6 bases). This CDR3 is 12 amino acids long. Deletions cut 9 bases from V and 0 bases from J, with 7 bases between. CDR1 is SGDLS, CDR2 YYNGEE, per germline. CDR3: CATGGSYNEQFF. The CDR3 DNA reads TGTGCCACCGGGGGCTCCTACAATGAGCAGTTCTTC.

V is TRBV7-8 and J is TRBJ2-7; D may correspond to TRBD1 or TRBD2 (5 bases each). V was cut by 5 bases and J by 7 bases, with 21 bases left in between. This CDR3 contains 15 residues. The germline gives CDR1 SGHVS, CDR2 FQNEAQ. The CDR3: CASSPPDWGFDEQYF. In DNA, the CDR3 is TGTGCCAGCAGCCCGCCCGATTGGGGGTTCGATGAGCAGTACTTC. The full variable domain, its missing parts supplied by reference TRBV7-8 and TRBJ2-7, is GAGVSQSPRYKVAKRGQDVALRCDPISGHVSLFWYQQALGQGPEFLTYFQNEAQLDKSGLPSDRFFAERPEGSVSTLKIQRTQQEDSAVYLCASSPPDWGFDEQYFGPGTRLTVT.

Only one count was recorded for this clonotype. The chain links TRBV11-2 to TRBJ2-1; possible D gene TRBD2, 6 bases. This CDR3 is built from 13 residues. The germline V and J ends were trimmed by 3 bases and 6 bases, with 9 bases remaining between them. The V gene's germline CDR1 is SGHAT and CDR2 FQNNGV. In nucleotides, the CDR3 is TGTGCCAGCAGCTTTCGGGAGTCCAATGAGCAGTTCTTC. Protein sequence: CASSFRESNEQFF.

The gene calls are TRBV20-1 and TRBJ2-1; TRBD2 is a possible D gene (6 bases). The germline CDR1 and CDR2 sequences are DFQATT and SNEGSKA (reference sequence). V shed 7 bases and J shed 9 bases, with 22 bases lying between them. The CDR3 length is 14 residues. The CDR3 spells CSGESGLPIFEQFF. CDR3 DNA sequence: TGCAGTGGGGAATCGGGACTCCCTATCTTTGAGCAGTTCTTC.

The chain uses TRBV5-1 and TRBJ1-2, with D unresolved. The V gene lost 3 bases and the J gene lost 3 bases, with 15 bases spanning the gap. The V gene's germline CDR1 is SGHRS and CDR2 YFSETQ. The CDR3 is 15 amino acids. CDR3 sequence (DNA): TGCGCCAGCAGCTCGGATCCGGGCTCGGACTATGGCTACACCTTC. It translates to CASSSDPGSDYGYTF. The complete variable domain, with remaining parts taken from reference TRBV5-1 and TRBJ1-2, reads KAGVTQTPRYLIKTRGQQVTLSCSPISGHRSVSWYQQTPGQGLQFLFEYFSETQRNKGNFPGRFSGRQFSNSRSEMNVSTLELGDSALYLCASSSDPGSDYGYTFGSGTRLTVV.

The J gene is TRBJ2-1, the V gene TRBV20-1; 7 nucleotides match TRBD1. CDR1 is DFQATT and CDR2 is SNEGSKA in the germline V gene (reference sequence). After removal of 6 bases from V and 4 bases from J, the junction contained 15 bases not matched to a gene. The CDR3 is made up of 16 amino acids. The CDR3 protein is CSADPSGTARYNEQFF. In nucleotides, the CDR3 is TGCAGTGCAGATCCTTCCGGGACAGCGCGTTACAATGAGCAGTTCTTC.

The rearrangement links TRBV6-6 to TRBJ2-7; 8 nucleotides agree with TRBD2. Per germline, CDR1 MNHNY and CDR2 SVGAGI (reference sequence). Germline trimming cut 6 bases from V and 3 bases from J; bases unmatched to any gene: 7. This CDR3 is built from 14 residues. CDR3 sequence (DNA): TGTGCCAGCAGACCCGGGACTAGGAACTACGAGCAGTACTTC. It yields the protein CASRPGTRNYEQYF.

This clonotype was counted only a few times. V gene TRBV20-1 combines with J gene TRBJ2-5, with 9 bases lining up with TRBD2. Per the germline V gene, CDR1 is DFQATT and CDR2 is SNEGSKA (reference sequence). The CDR3 spans 11 residues. Germline trimming cut 2 bases from V and 13 bases from J; bases unmatched to any gene: 5. CDR3 nucleotides: TGCAGTGCTAGACTTAGCGGGAGTCTGTACTTC. Residues: CSARLSGSLYF.

This clonotype has just a few counts. The CDR3 DNA is TGCAGTGTTAATGGGGGGGAGCAGTACTTC. It codes for CSVNGGEQYF. The chain combines TRBV20-1 with TRBJ2-7, with D possibly being TRBD2 (6 bases). Germline V lookup: CDR1 DFQATT, CDR2 SNEGSKA (reference sequence). This CDR3 has 10 amino acids. V gave up 7 bases and J gave up 7 bases, with 11 bases separating them.

J is TRBJ2-7 and V is TRBV6-6, with D hard to call. Germline V lookup: CDR1 MNHNY, CDR2 SVGAGI (reference sequence). Trimming removed 4 bases from V and 3 bases from J, with 22 bases in between. The CDR3 runs to 17 residues. DNA of the CDR3: TGTGCCAGCAGTTCCGCCGCCTCAGTTATTCCAGGCTACGAGCAGTACTTC. Its protein product is CASSSAASVIPGYEQYF.

Only a few counts were recorded for this clonotype. J is TRBJ2-4 and V is TRBV20-1; TRBD1 or TRBD2 may be the D gene (5 bases each). Germline V gene data show CDR1 as DFQATT and CDR2 as SNEGSKA (reference sequence). The CDR3 covers 16 residues. Trimming removed 0 bases from V and 3 bases from J, with 15 bases in between. The CDR3 spells CSARDLGEWVKNIQYF. The CDR3 nucleotides are TGCAGTGCTAGAGATTTGGGGGAATGGGTCAAAAACATTCAGTACTTC.

The chain is built from TRBV4-2 and TRBJ2-6, with TRBD1 matching over 8 bases. The junction had 3 bases not matched to a gene; V was cut back by 0 bases and J by 2 bases. From germline, CDR1 is LGHNA and CDR2 YNFKEQ. The CDR3 sequence is 17 residues long. CDR3 coding DNA: TGTGCCAGCAGCCAAGATGGACAGGGCACTGGGGCCAACGTCCTGACTTTC. Its protein product is CASSQDGQGTGANVLTF.

This chain connects TRBV12-3 or TRBV12-4 to TRBJ2-1; TRBD2 agrees at 16 bases. After removal of 6 bases from V and 9 bases from J, the junction contained 8 bases not matched to a gene. This CDR3 region has 16 residues. The CDR3 reads CASRDGTSGRAGEQFF. For the CDR3, the DNA is TGTGCCAGCAGGGACGGGACTAGCGGGAGGGCGGGTGAGCAGTTCTTC.